One and the same sample provided the 9 T cell receptor beta chains below, sequenced in a study of blood T cell repertoires in COVID-19. Data came from immunoSEQ multiplex PCR; TCRdb stores just in-frame clones and leaves some out. The table has 380,000 or so clones, 70% to 90% seen once. The specimen was PBMCs or T cells enriched from blood (not recorded which). Every receptor here comes from a man aged 25 to 40 who had recovered from COVID-19.

The chain employs TRBV3-1 (or the pseudogene TRBV3-2) and TRBJ1-2, with 10 positions matching TRBD1. CDR3 length equals 16 residues. The junction had 10 bases not matched to a gene; V was cut back by 2 bases and J by 7 bases. Germline CDR1 LGHDT, CDR2 YNNKEL (reference sequence). DNA of the CDR3: TGTGCCAGCAGCCAAACAACCGGGACAGGGGTCTCTGGCTACACCTTC. Translation gives CASSQTTGTGVSGYTF.

The count of this clone is one. The chain couples TRBV24-1 to TRBJ1-6, with D unclear. Trimming removed 0 bases from V and 14 bases from J, with 25 bases in between. From germline, CDR1 is KGHDR and CDR2 SFDVKD. CDR3 length: 18 residues. This CDR3 reads CATSDLQWFRGSGKALHF. The CDR3 DNA reads TGTGCCACCAGTGATTTGCAATGGTTCCGGGGTTCGGGTAAGGCCCTCCACTTT.

This chain joins TRBV12-3 or TRBV12-4 and TRBJ1-5, with D tentatively TRBD1 (6 bases). With 5 bases removed from V and 9 bases from J, the gap between germline ends came to 14 bases. This CDR3 contains 13 residues. CDR3 DNA sequence: TGTGCCAGCAGTACGGACAGCCTTATGCCCCAGCATTTT. Protein sequence: CASSTDSLMPQHF.

This chain links TRBV21-1 with TRBJ1-1; the table names TRBD1, a call not compared with the DNA. TRBV21-1 is shown as a pseudogene. The CDR3 spans 21 residues. CDR3 sequence (DNA): TGTGCCAGCAGCAACCCCCTTGATTGCCAGGGGACAGGGGATAAGGAGACTGAAGCTTTCTTT. Translated: CASSNPLDCQGTGDKETEAFF.

The chain links TRBV4-3 to TRBJ1-2; the D gene is possibly TRBD1 (5 bases). Germline lookup yields CDR1 LGHNA and CDR2 YSLEER. The V and J ends lost 0 bases and 5 bases respectively, with 10 bases between them. This CDR3 has 14 amino acids. The DNA for the CDR3 is TGCGCCAGCAGCCAAGATTCCCGGACATATGGCTACACCTTC. This translates into CASSQDSRTYGYTF.

The rearrangement links TRBV7-9 to TRBJ2-1, with a weak D call TRBD2 (6 bases). V was pared by 3 bases and J by 1 base, with 7 bases between. Germline CDR1 SEHNR, CDR2 FQNEAQ (reference sequence). This CDR3 is built from 14 residues. CDR3 in amino acids: CASSFGGSYNEQFF. In DNA, the CDR3 is TGTGCCAGCAGCTTCGGGGGTTCCTACAATGAGCAGTTCTTC.

The chain has TRBV12-3 or TRBV12-4 and TRBJ1-5; D may be TRBD1 (5 bases). Deletions cut 9 bases from V and 7 bases from J, with 16 bases between. CDR3 length: 13 residues. The CDR3 DNA follows: TGTGCCAGTGAGGGCGGGGGAGGCCAGCCCCAGCATTTT. Encoded protein: CASEGGGGQPQHF.

The chain joins TRBV6-5 to TRBJ1-1; D perhaps matches TRBD1 (6 bases). The CDR3 runs 15 residues. Germline V gene lookup returns CDR1 MNHEY and CDR2 SVGAGI. Between the trimmed V and J ends, which lost 5 bases and 0 bases, there was a span of 13 bases. CDR3 nucleotide sequence: TGTGCCAGCAGTAAAACCGGGACAATGAACACTGAAGCTTTCTTT. It codes for CASSKTGTMNTEAFF.

The rearrangement joins TRBV9 to TRBJ2-7; 9 bases agree with TRBD2. CDR1 and CDR2 from the germline V gene are SGDLS and YYNGEE. The CDR3 is made up of 16 amino acids. Trimming removed 4 bases from V and 4 bases from J; junction bases left unmatched: 12. For the CDR3, the DNA is TGTGCCAGCAGCCGAGGGAGTAGCGGGGGCCATTACGAGCAGTACTTC. Protein sequence: CASSRGSSGGHYEQYF.